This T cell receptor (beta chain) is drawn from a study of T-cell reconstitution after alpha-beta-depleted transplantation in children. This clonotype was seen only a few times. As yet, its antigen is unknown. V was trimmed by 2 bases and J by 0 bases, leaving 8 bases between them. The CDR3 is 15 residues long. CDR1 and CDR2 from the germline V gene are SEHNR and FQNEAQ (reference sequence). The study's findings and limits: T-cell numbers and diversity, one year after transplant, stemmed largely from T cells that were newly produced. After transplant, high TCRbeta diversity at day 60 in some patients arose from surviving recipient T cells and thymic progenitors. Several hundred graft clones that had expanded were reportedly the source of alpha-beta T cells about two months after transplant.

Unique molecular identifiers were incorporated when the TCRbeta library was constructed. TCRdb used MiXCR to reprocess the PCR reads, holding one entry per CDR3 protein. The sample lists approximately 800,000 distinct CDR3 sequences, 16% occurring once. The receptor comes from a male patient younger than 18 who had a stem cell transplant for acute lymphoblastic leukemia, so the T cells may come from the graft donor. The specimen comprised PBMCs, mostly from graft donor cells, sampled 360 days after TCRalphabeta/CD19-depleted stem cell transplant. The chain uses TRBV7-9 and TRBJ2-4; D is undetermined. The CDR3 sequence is CASSLSAVAKNIQYF. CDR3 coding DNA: TGTGCCAGCAGCTTATCGGCGGTAGCCAAAAACATTCAGTACTTC.